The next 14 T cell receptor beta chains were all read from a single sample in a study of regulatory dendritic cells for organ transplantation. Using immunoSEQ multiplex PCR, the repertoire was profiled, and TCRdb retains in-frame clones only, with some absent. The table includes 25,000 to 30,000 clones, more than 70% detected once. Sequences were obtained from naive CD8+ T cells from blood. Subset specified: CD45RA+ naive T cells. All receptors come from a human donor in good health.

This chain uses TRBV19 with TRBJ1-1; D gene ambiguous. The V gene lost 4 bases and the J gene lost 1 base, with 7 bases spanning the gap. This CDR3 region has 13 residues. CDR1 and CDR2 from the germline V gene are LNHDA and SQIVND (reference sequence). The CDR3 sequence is CASSKNGNTEAFF. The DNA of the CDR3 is TGTGCCAGTAGTAAGAACGGGAACACTGAAGCTTTCTTT.

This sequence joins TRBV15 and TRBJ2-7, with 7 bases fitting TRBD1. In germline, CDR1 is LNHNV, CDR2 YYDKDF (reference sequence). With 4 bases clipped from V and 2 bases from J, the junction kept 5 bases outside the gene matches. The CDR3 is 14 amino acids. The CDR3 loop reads CATSKQGRPYEQYF. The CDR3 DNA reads TGTGCCACCAGCAAACAGGGGCGCCCCTACGAGCAGTACTTC.

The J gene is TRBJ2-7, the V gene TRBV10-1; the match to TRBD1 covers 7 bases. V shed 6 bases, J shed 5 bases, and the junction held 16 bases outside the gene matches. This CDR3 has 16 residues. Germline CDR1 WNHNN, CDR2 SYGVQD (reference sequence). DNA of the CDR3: TGCGCCAGCAGCCTTCCCTGGACAGGCCGAAGGGACGAGCAGTACTTC. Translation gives CASSLPWTGRRDEQYF.

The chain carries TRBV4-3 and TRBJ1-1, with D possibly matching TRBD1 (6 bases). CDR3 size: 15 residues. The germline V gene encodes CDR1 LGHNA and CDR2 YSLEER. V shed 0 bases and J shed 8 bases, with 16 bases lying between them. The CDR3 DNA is TGCGCCAGCAGCCAAGATTTTCCAGGGGCCGGCGAAGCTTTCTTT. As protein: CASSQDFPGAGEAFF.

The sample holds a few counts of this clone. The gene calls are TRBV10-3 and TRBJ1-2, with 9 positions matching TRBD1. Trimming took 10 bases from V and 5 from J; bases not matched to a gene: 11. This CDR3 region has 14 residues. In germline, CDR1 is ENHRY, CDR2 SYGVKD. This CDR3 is CATWGDRAQYGYTF. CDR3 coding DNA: TGTGCCACCTGGGGGGACAGGGCGCAATATGGCTACACCTTC.

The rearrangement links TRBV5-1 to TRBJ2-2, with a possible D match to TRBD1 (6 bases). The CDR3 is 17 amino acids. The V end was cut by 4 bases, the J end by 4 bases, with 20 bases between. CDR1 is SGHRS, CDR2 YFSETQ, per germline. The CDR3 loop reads CASSTPDSPTTTGELFF. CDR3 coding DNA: TGCGCCAGCAGCACCCCGGACAGTCCTACCACCACCGGGGAGCTGTTTTTT.

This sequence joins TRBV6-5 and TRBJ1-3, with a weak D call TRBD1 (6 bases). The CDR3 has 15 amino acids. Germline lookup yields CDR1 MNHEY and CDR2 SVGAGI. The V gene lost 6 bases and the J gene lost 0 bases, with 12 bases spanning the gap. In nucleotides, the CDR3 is TGTGCCAGCAGGAGTACAGGGCACTCTGGAAACACCATATATTTT. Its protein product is CASRSTGHSGNTIYF.

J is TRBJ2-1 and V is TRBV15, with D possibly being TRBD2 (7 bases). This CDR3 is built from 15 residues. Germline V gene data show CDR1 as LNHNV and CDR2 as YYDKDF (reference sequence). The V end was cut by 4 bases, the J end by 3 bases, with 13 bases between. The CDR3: CATSKAGTLYNEQFF. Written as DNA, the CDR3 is TGTGCCACCAGCAAAGCGGGGACACTCTACAATGAGCAGTTCTTC.

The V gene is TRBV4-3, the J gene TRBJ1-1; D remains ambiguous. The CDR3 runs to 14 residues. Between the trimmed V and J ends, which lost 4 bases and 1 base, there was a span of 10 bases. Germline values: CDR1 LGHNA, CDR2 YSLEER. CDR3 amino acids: CASSPDGRNTEAFF. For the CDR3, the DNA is TGCGCCAGCAGCCCGGACGGGAGGAACACTGAAGCTTTCTTT.

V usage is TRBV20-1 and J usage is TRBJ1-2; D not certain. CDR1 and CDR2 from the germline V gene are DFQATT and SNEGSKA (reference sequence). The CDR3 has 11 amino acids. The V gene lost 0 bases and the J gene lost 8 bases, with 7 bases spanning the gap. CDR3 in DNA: TGCAGTGCTAGAGATTGGCCCGGCTACACCTTC. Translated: CSARDWPGYTF.

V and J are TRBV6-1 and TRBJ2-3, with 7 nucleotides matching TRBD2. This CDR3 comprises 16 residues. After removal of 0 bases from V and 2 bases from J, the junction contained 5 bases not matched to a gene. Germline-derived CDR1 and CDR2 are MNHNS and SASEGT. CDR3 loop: CASSEARGVSTDTQYF. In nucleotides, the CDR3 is TGTGCCAGCAGTGAAGCTCGGGGGGTCTCCACAGATACGCAGTATTTT.

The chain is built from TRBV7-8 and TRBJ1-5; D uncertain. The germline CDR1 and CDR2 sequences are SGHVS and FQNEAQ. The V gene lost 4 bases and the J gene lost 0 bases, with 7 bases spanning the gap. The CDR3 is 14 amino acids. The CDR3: CASSSGYSNQPQHF. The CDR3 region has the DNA TGTGCCAGCAGCTCGGGTTATAGCAATCAGCCCCAGCATTTT. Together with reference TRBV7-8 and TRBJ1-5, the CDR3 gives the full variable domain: GAGVSQSPRYKVAKRGQDVALRCDPISGHVSLFWYQQALGQGPEFLTYFQNEAQLDKSGLPSDRFFAERPEGSVSTLKIQRTQQEDSAVYLCASSSGYSNQPQHFGDGTRLSIL.

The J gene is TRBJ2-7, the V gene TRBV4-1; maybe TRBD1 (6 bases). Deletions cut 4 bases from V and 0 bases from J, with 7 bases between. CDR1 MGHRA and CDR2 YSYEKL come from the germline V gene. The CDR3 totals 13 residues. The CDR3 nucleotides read TGCGCCAGCAGCCCAGGGGACTCCTACGAGCAGTACTTC. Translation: CASSPGDSYEQYF.

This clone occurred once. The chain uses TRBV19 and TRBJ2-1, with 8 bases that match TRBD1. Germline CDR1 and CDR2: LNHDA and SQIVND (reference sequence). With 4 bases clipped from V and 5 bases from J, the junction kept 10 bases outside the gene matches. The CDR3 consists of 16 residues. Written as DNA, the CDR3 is TGTGCCAGTAGTAACTTAGACAGGGGCTTGGACAATGAGCAGTTCTTC. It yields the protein CASSNLDRGLDNEQFF. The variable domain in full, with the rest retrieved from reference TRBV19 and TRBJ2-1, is DGGITQSPKYLFRKEGQNVTLSCEQNLNHDAMYWYRQDPGQGLRLIYYSQIVNDFQKGDIAEGYSVSREKKESFPLTVTSAQKNPTAFYLCASSNLDRGLDNEQFFGPGTRLTVL.